These 19 T cell receptor beta chains were all obtained from the same sample, sequenced in a study of shared T cell receptors in the human thymus. The assay was immunoSEQ multiplex PCR, and TCRdb's table has in-frame clones only and misses some. The sample comprises 700,000 to 750,000 clones, roughly 85% of which are singletons, and about 0.0098% rests with the top ten. This sample also appeared in a second study, on human thymus T cells.

Input material: thymocytes. Receptors were obtained from a girl under three years old with a congenital heart defect.

The chain links TRBV4-3 to TRBJ2-3, with 11 bases fitting TRBD2. The CDR3 loop spans 18 amino acids. Germline CDR1 is LGHNA and CDR2 is YSLEER. Losses at the gene ends were 0 bases for V and 10 bases for J; bases not matched to a gene: 15. CDR3 bases: TGCGCCAGCAGCCAAGATTTAATAGCGGGGGGGGTGAGGCCAGCGCAGTATTTT. It codes for CASSQDLIAGGVRPAQYF.

The table lists this clone with a few counts. The rearrangement uses TRBV7-9 and TRBJ1-5; no firm D call. V dropped 3 bases and J dropped 0 bases, with 12 bases sitting between them. The CDR3 has 16 residues. Germline V gene data show CDR1 as SEHNR and CDR2 as FQNEAQ (reference sequence). The CDR3 DNA sequence: TGTGCCAGCAGCTTGGGAGAACAACATAGCAATCAGCCCCAGCATTTT. Translation: CASSLGEQHSNQPQHF. The variable domain in full, with the rest retrieved from reference TRBV7-9 and TRBJ1-5, is DTGVSQNPRHKITKRGQNVTFRCDPISEHNRLYWYRQTLGQGPEFLTYFQNEAQLEKSRLLSDRFSAERPKGSFSTLEIQRTEQGDSAMYLCASSLGEQHSNQPQHFGDGTRLSIL.

This clone was detected a few times. CDR3 amino acids: CASRSRTSGNSQETQYF. In nucleotides, the CDR3 is TGTGCCAGCAGGTCCCGGACTAGCGGTAATTCCCAAGAGACCCAGTACTTC. The chain is built from TRBV28 and TRBJ2-5, with TRBD2 matching 10 bases. Germline lookup yields CDR1 MDHEN and CDR2 SYDVKM. This CDR3 is 17 amino acids long. Losses at the gene ends were 6 bases for V and 1 base for J; bases not matched to a gene: 11.

J is TRBJ1-5 and V is TRBV9; TRBD1 might be the D (5 bases). Deletions cut 3 bases from V and 6 bases from J, with 10 bases between. Germline values: CDR1 SGDLS, CDR2 YYNGEE. CDR3 size: 13 residues. The CDR3 DNA reads TGTGCCAGCAGCGCAGGGTTCGGTCAGCCCCAGCATTTT. Translation gives CASSAGFGQPQHF.

The V and J genes are TRBV7-9 and TRBJ1-2; 7 bases agree with TRBD1. Germline V gene sequence: CDR1 SEHNR, CDR2 FQNEAQ (reference sequence). The V gene end was trimmed by 5 bases and the J gene end by 2 bases; junction bases not matched to a gene: 11. The CDR3 runs 16 residues. Written as DNA, the CDR3 is TGTGCCAGCAGCGCCACAGGGGATAAGAGGAACTATGGCTACACCTTC. Encoded protein: CASSATGDKRNYGYTF. Full variable domain (outside the CDR3, taken from reference TRBV7-9 and TRBJ1-2): DTGVSQNPRHKITKRGQNVTFRCDPISEHNRLYWYRQTLGQGPEFLTYFQNEAQLEKSRLLSDRFSAERPKGSFSTLEIQRTEQGDSAMYLCASSATGDKRNYGYTFGSGTRLTVV.

J is TRBJ2-5 and V is TRBV2; 7 bases map to TRBD1. With V trimmed by 1 base and J by 0 bases, 8 bases remained unmatched. The CDR3 spans 17 residues. Per germline, CDR1 SNHLY and CDR2 FYNNEI. Here the CDR3 reads CASSEGGTAWYQETQYF. DNA of the CDR3: TGTGCCAGCAGTGAAGGGGGGACAGCGTGGTACCAAGAGACCCAGTACTTC. Looking up the rest from reference TRBV2 and TRBJ2-5 gives the full variable domain: EPEVTQTPSHQVTQMGQEVILRCVPISNHLYFYWYRQILGQKVEFLVSFYNNEISEKSEIFDDQFSVERPDGSNFTLKIRSTKLEDSAMYFCASSEGGTAWYQETQYFGPGTRLLVL.

The rearrangement joins TRBV28 to TRBJ1-5, with D unresolved. The germline V gene has CDR1 MDHEN and CDR2 SYDVKM. CDR3 size: 17 residues. The ends were cut back, 1 base at V and 0 bases at J, with 13 bases in the middle. CDR3 residues: CASSLSPREDSNQPQHF. CDR3 in DNA: TGTGCCAGCAGTTTATCCCCCCGGGAGGATAGCAATCAGCCCCAGCATTTT. The full variable domain, with the rest looked up from reference TRBV28 and TRBJ1-5, is DVKVTQSSRYLVKRTGEKVFLECVQDMDHENMFWYRQDPGLGLRLIYFSYDVKMKEKGDIPEGYSVSREKKERFSLILESASTNQTSMYLCASSLSPREDSNQPQHFGDGTRLSIL.

This clone is a singleton in its sample. This chain connects TRBV29-1 to TRBJ2-1; TRBD1 matches 7 bases. Germline V gene sequence: CDR1 SQVTM, CDR2 ANQGSEA. CDR3 length equals 15 residues. V was clipped by 3 bases and J by 0 bases; unmatched bases: 5. In DNA, the CDR3 is TGCAGCGTTGATCGGGGACAGACCTCCTACAATGAGCAGTTCTTC. Translation gives CSVDRGQTSYNEQFF.

The V call is TRBV15, the J call TRBJ2-3; 9 positions match TRBD1. The CDR3 length is 16 residues. From germline, CDR1 is LNHNV and CDR2 YYDKDF (reference sequence). The V gene end was trimmed by 1 base and the J gene end by 3 bases; junction bases not matched to a gene: 5. The CDR3 sequence is CATSRGGDRVTDTQYF. CDR3 coding DNA: TGTGCCACCAGCAGAGGAGGGGACAGGGTAACAGATACGCAGTATTTT.

This chain joins TRBV27 and TRBJ1-2; no reliable D call. CDR1 and CDR2 (germline): MNHEY, SMNVEV (reference sequence). This CDR3 spans 14 amino acids. The V end lost 6 bases, the J end lost 4 bases, and 15 bases lay between the germline ends. The DNA of the CDR3 is TGTGCCAGCAGCTCCGGGAAGCAAAGCTATGGCTACACCTTC. Protein: CASSSGKQSYGYTF.

The chain uses TRBV12-5 and TRBJ1-6, with D perhaps TRBD1 (6 bases). The ends were cut back, 2 bases at V and 0 bases at J, with 23 bases in the middle. The V gene's germline CDR1 is LGHNT and CDR2 FRNRAP. The CDR3 runs to 21 residues. The CDR3 reads CASGLPTDLDRLSSYNSPLHF. CDR3 nucleotide sequence: TGTGCTAGTGGTTTGCCTACCGATTTAGACAGGCTCAGCTCCTATAATTCACCCCTCCACTTT.

This sequence joins TRBV9 and TRBJ2-6, with TRBD1 matching 10 bases. V lost 1 base and J lost 1; bases outside the gene matches: 5. Germline V gives CDR1 SGDLS, CDR2 YYNGEE. The CDR3 is 18 residues long. The CDR3 region has the DNA TGTGCCAGCAGCGTAATTCGACAGGGGGCATCTGGGGCCAACGTCCTGACTTTC. Translation gives CASSVIRQGASGANVLTF. The full variable domain, rest sourced from reference TRBV9 and TRBJ2-6, is DSGVTQTPKHLITATGQRVTLRCSPRSGDLSVYWYQQSLDQGLQFLIQYYNGEERAKGNILERFSAQQFPDLHSELNLSSLELGDSALYFCASSVIRQGASGANVLTFGAGSRLTVL.

The chain links TRBV7-2 to TRBJ1-5; 11 bases line up with TRBD1. This CDR3 is 17 amino acids long. The germline V gene encodes CDR1 SGHTA and CDR2 FQGNSA. V was clipped by 5 bases and J by 7 bases; unmatched bases: 13. The CDR3 nucleotides read TGTGCCAGCAGCCTCCGGGACAGGGGGGACACGGGGCAGCCCCAGCATTTT. Protein product: CASSLRDRGDTGQPQHF.

To note about this clone: The junction does not match germline at one end; this may be a read error. The chain employs TRBV18 and TRBJ2-7; 8 positions agree with TRBD1. CDR1 is KGHSH, CDR2 LQKENI, per germline. This CDR3 is 14 amino acids long. In DNA form, the CDR3 reads TGTGCCAGCGCACCCAGGGGGCATGAGGGCGAGCAGTACTTC. Translated: CASAPRGHEGEQYF.

This chain joins TRBV10-1 and TRBJ2-3; possibly TRBD1 for D (6 bases). V lost 10 bases to trimming and J lost 0 bases, with 26 bases between them. CDR3 length: 18 amino acids. The germline gives CDR1 WNHNN, CDR2 SYGVQD (reference sequence). CDR3 DNA: TGCGCCAAAAACAGGGAATACTTAATACGTGCTAGCACAGATACGCAGTATTTT. It yields the protein CAKNREYLIRASTDTQYF.

V usage is TRBV9 and J usage is TRBJ2-1; D gene unclear. The CDR3 runs to 17 residues. V lost 3 bases to trimming and J lost 0 bases, with 16 bases between them. Per the germline V gene, CDR1 is SGDLS and CDR2 is YYNGEE. CDR3 DNA: TGTGCCAGCAGCGCCCTCCTAGTACCAAGCTCCTACAATGAGCAGTTCTTC. Translated: CASSALLVPSSYNEQFF.

The chain employs TRBV6-1 and TRBJ1-2; 7 bases match TRBD1. Germline V gene data show CDR1 as MNHNS and CDR2 as SASEGT. Unmatched junction bases numbered 8, after V lost 0 bases and J lost 4 bases. The CDR3 spans 16 residues. The CDR3 DNA follows: TGTGCCAGCAGTGAAGCCGATAACAGGGGTGGCTATGGCTACACCTTC. This gives the protein CASSEADNRGGYGYTF.

The V gene is TRBV27, the J gene TRBJ2-3; 9 bases line up with TRBD1. Germline V gene sequence: CDR1 MNHEY, CDR2 SMNVEV (reference sequence). The CDR3 is made up of 16 amino acids. V was clipped by 6 bases and J by 2 bases; unmatched bases: 9. The CDR3 protein is CASSTTRDRDTDTQYF. The CDR3 bases are TGTGCCAGCAGCACGACCCGGGACAGGGACACAGATACGCAGTATTTT.

The rearrangement links TRBV7-9 to TRBJ1-1, with TRBD1 matching 7 bases. Germline values: CDR1 SEHNR, CDR2 FQNEAQ (reference sequence). Trimming at V came to 4 bases and at J to 0 bases, leaving 11 bases not matched to a gene. The CDR3 covers 17 residues. CDR3: CASSSRQGLPLNTEAFF. The CDR3 DNA reads TGTGCCAGCAGCTCTCGACAGGGTCTTCCCCTGAACACTGAAGCTTTCTTT.